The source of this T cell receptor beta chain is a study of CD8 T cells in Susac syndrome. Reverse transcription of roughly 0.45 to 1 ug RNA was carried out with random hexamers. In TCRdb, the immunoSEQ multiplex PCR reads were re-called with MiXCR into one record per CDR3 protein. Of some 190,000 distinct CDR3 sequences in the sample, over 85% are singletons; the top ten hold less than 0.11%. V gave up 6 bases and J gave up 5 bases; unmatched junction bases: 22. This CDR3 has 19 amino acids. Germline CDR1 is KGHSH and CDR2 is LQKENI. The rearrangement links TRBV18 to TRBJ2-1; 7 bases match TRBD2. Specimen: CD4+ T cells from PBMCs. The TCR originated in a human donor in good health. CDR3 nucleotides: TGTGCCAGCTCCTTCTGGTCTAGCGGTCCGGCCGGGTCCAACAATGAGCAGTTCTTC. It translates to CASSFWSSGPAGSNNEQFF.